These 23 T cell receptor beta chains came from one sample sequenced in a study of T cells after yellow fever vaccination. TCRdb analysed the 5' RACE reads with MiXCR anew, one entry per CDR3 protein. Of hundreds of thousands of distinct CDR3 sequences in the sample, around 19% were seen once. The starting material was PBMCs, obtained before the yellow fever booster vaccination. The receptors were gathered from a man between 18 and 35 years old who received the YFV17D yellow fever vaccine.

J is TRBJ2-1 and V is TRBV24-1, with 11 bases fitting TRBD2. V shed 3 bases, J shed 5 bases, and the junction held 5 bases outside the gene matches. The CDR3 has 16 residues. Germline V gene data show CDR1 as KGHDR and CDR2 as SFDVKD. CDR3 sequence: CATSDPSGGSNNEQFF. DNA of the CDR3: TGTGCCACCAGTGATCCTAGCGGGGGGAGTAACAATGAGCAGTTCTTC.

With regard to this clonotype: At one boundary the junction diverges from the germline segment, which might be a read error. The rearrangement uses TRBV7-7 and TRBJ2-3, with 8 bases that match TRBD2. The CDR3 is 17 residues long. Germline V gene data show CDR1 as SSHAT and CDR2 as FNYEAQ (reference sequence). The CDR3 reads CASSPSPDGGAGDTQYF. The DNA for the CDR3 is TGTGCTAGCAGCCCCAGCCCTGACGGGGGGGCGGGGGATACGCAGTATTTT.

This clonotype was picked up a small number of times. The chain uses TRBV19 and TRBJ2-1; D unclear. Between the trimmed V and J ends, which lost 7 bases and 6 bases, there was a span of 10 bases. Germline V gene data show CDR1 as LNHDA and CDR2 as SQIVND (reference sequence). The CDR3 is 12 amino acids. The CDR3 DNA reads as TGTGCCAGTACCACCGGGCTCAATGAGCAGTTCTTC. Protein: CASTTGLNEQFF.

V usage is TRBV4-3 and J usage is TRBJ2-3, with D possibly being TRBD1 (6 bases). This CDR3 is 13 amino acids long. Germline V CDR1 and CDR2: LGHNA, YSLEER. Trimming took 4 bases from V and 5 from J, leaving 10 bases between them. The CDR3 is CASSPHREDTQYF. CDR3 DNA sequence: TGCGCCAGCAGCCCACACAGGGAAGATACGCAGTATTTT.

The rearrangement uses TRBV5-1 and TRBJ2-7, with 8 bases aligning to TRBD2. Trimming at V came to 0 bases and at J to 3 bases, leaving 5 bases not matched to a gene. The CDR3 is 15 amino acids. The germline CDR1 and CDR2 sequences are SGHRS and YFSETQ. As DNA, the CDR3 is TGCGCCAGCAGCTTGGGTGGTAGCGGGGACTACGAGCAGTACGTC. This gives the protein CASSLGGSGDYEQYV.

In its sample, this clonotype was seen many times. The V call is TRBV5-4, the J call TRBJ1-1; 7 bases are shared with TRBD1. Trimming removed 1 base from V and 1 base from J; junction bases left unmatched: 4. Per the germline V gene, CDR1 is SGHNT and CDR2 is YYREEE (reference sequence). The length of the CDR3 is 15 residues. The DNA for the CDR3 is TGTGCCAGCAGCTTGAACAGGGGCGCGAACACTGAAGCTTTCTTT. The encoded protein is CASSLNRGANTEAFF.

The chain carries TRBV10-3 and TRBJ2-5; 7 nucleotides align to TRBD2. Germline V gene lookup returns CDR1 ENHRY and CDR2 SYGVKD. V was clipped by 4 bases and J by 2 bases; unmatched bases: 7. The CDR3 is 15 amino acids. CDR3 in amino acids: CAISASWEGQETQYF. CDR3 nucleotide sequence: TGTGCCATCAGTGCTTCGTGGGAGGGGCAAGAGACCCAGTACTTC.

The J gene is TRBJ2-2, the V gene TRBV11-2; 8 bases align to TRBD2. The junction had 10 bases not matched to a gene; V was cut back by 1 base and J by 0 bases. The CDR3 runs 19 residues. The germline CDR1 and CDR2 sequences are SGHAT and FQNNGV. The CDR3 nucleotides read TGTGCCAGCAGCTTAGGTCTCGGGCGGGGGGCCGCGAACACCGGGGAGCTGTTTTTT. Its translation is CASSLGLGRGAANTGELFF.

This chain uses TRBV29-1 with TRBJ2-3; 12 bases fit TRBD2. The CDR3 is 15 amino acids. Germline V gives CDR1 SQVTM, CDR2 ANQGSEA. V lost 5 bases to trimming and J lost 7 bases; unmatched junction nucleotides: 10. The CDR3 nucleotides are TGCAGCGTTAGCACTAGCGGGGGGTTAGGTAATACGCAGTATTTT. Translation gives CSVSTSGGLGNTQYF.

This clonotype was seen a handful of times. CDR3 nucleotide sequence: TGTGCCAGCAGTCCCCCCTTGACAGGGGGTGTCGAGCAGTACTTC. This translates into CASSPPLTGGVEQYF. The rearrangement links TRBV12-3 or TRBV12-4 to TRBJ2-7; 9 nucleotides agree with TRBD1. Trimming at V came to 5 bases and at J to 6 bases, leaving 11 bases not matched to a gene. CDR3 size: 15 residues.

This clonotype was seen ten or more times. This chain uses TRBV12-3 or TRBV12-4 with TRBJ2-3; D not certain. Trimming left V 0 bases short and J 1 base short, with 5 bases between. This CDR3 comprises 14 residues. This CDR3 is CASSLASRTDTQYF. The CDR3 DNA reads TGTGCCAGCAGTTTAGCGTCCCGCACAGATACGCAGTATTTT.

This clonotype has only a few counts. This chain connects TRBV5-8 to TRBJ2-1; D may be TRBD2 (6 bases). Trimming shortened V by 3 bases and J by 10 bases, and 14 bases separated the two germline ends. CDR3 length equals 13 residues. From germline, CDR1 is SGHTS and CDR2 YDEGEE. The DNA for the CDR3 is TGTGCCAGCAGCTCTCAGACCCGGGGGGAGCAGTTCTTC. It yields the protein CASSSQTRGEQFF.

This clonotype was seen more than once but under ten times. The chain has TRBV4-3 and TRBJ1-1; D not resolved. V was shortened by 0 bases and J by 11 bases, with 16 bases between the two germline ends. This CDR3 has 14 residues. Germline V gives CDR1 LGHNA, CDR2 YSLEER. The CDR3 protein is CASSQEIRSTKAFF. CDR3 DNA: TGCGCCAGCAGCCAAGAAATCCGGAGTACGAAGGCTTTCTTT.

V and J are TRBV5-6 and TRBJ2-2, with TRBD1 as a possible D gene (6 bases). Trimming took 6 bases from V and 8 from J, leaving 20 bases between them. Germline-derived CDR1 and CDR2 are SGHDT and YYEEEE. This CDR3 comprises 15 residues. The CDR3: CASTLDRRASGELFF. CDR3 sequence (DNA): TGTGCCAGCACCCTCGACAGGCGGGCATCGGGGGAGCTGTTTTTT.

The chain has TRBV12-3 or TRBV12-4 and TRBJ2-3; 9 positions agree with TRBD1. J was trimmed by 2 bases and V by 8 bases; bases with no gene match: 8. This CDR3 has 15 residues. The CDR3 loop is CASCVGQGITDTQYF. For the CDR3, the DNA is TGTGCCAGCTGTGTCGGACAGGGGATCACAGATACGCAGTATTTT.

This clonotype turned up a few times. V gene TRBV5-5 combines with J gene TRBJ1-1; possible D gene TRBD1, 6 bases. The V end was cut by 3 bases, the J end by 10 bases, with 13 bases between. The CDR3 consists of 12 residues. The germline V gene has CDR1 SGHKS and CDR2 YYEKEE (reference sequence). In nucleotides, the CDR3 is TGTGCCAGCAGCTGGGGGGGGGCTGGAGCTTTCTTT. It yields the protein CASSWGGAGAFF.

This clonotype has ten or more counts. The gene calls are TRBV4-2 and TRBJ2-7; D is ambiguous. Germline CDR1 and CDR2: LGHNA and YNFKEQ. Trimming stripped 4 bases from V and 0 bases from J, with 7 bases between. This CDR3 contains 13 residues. The CDR3 sequence is CASSPSGSYEQYF. CDR3 nucleotide sequence: TGTGCCAGCAGCCCATCGGGCTCCTACGAGCAGTACTTC.

On this clonotype: A junction boundary mismatches the germline segment, possibly from a read error. The chain recombines TRBV5-1 with TRBJ1-2, with D maybe TRBD1 (5 bases). CDR1 is SGHRS and CDR2 is YFSETQ in the germline V gene. CDR3 size: 12 residues. The DNA of the CDR3 is TGTGCCAGCAGCCTTGACAGATATGGCTACACCTTC. Amino acids: CASSLDRYGYTF.

V and J are TRBV4-3 and TRBJ2-7; D is ambiguous. The CDR3 covers 13 residues. Trimming removed 3 bases from V and 2 bases from J, with 8 bases in between. Germline V gene data show CDR1 as LGHNA and CDR2 as YSLEER. The CDR3 bases are TGCGCCAGCAGCCATAGAGACACCTACGAGCAGTACTTC. As protein: CASSHRDTYEQYF.

This clonotype was counted a few times. The rearrangement joins TRBV20-1 to TRBJ2-5, with D possibly matching TRBD2 (5 bases). In germline, CDR1 is DFQATT, CDR2 SNEGSKA (reference sequence). CDR3 size: 14 residues. V lost 3 bases and J lost 1, with 12 bases in between. CDR3: CSASLAGLQETQYF. CDR3 nucleotides: TGCAGTGCTAGCCTGGCGGGCCTCCAAGAGACCCAGTACTTC.

In this sample, this clonotype turned up a few times. The chain recombines TRBV6-5 with TRBJ2-7; 8 positions match TRBD2. Germline lookup yields CDR1 MNHEY and CDR2 SVGAGI. The J segment lost 2 bases and the V segment lost 5 bases, leaving 8 bases of the junction unmatched. This CDR3 is 15 amino acids long. The CDR3 DNA reads TGTGCCAGCAGTCGATTAGCGGGGTGGCCCTACGAGCAGTACTTC. It yields the protein CASSRLAGWPYEQYF.

This sequence joins TRBV3-1 and TRBJ2-3; no clear D. V lost 10 bases, J lost 1 base, and 9 bases lay in between. The CDR3 runs to 12 residues. Germline CDR1 reads LGHDT; CDR2 reads YNNKEL (reference sequence). The CDR3 bases are TGTGCCACCCAGGTGGGCACAGATACGCAGTATTTT. Encoded protein: CATQVGTDTQYF.

In this sample, this clonotype turned up a few times. This chain uses TRBV12-3 or TRBV12-4 with TRBJ2-4; D may be TRBD1 or TRBD2 (6 bases each). V lost 8 bases to trimming and J lost 5 bases, with 13 bases between them. This CDR3 spans 13 amino acids. CDR3 residues: CASVRGAENIQYF. The DNA for the CDR3 is TGTGCCAGCGTGAGGGGGGCCGAAAACATTCAGTACTTC.